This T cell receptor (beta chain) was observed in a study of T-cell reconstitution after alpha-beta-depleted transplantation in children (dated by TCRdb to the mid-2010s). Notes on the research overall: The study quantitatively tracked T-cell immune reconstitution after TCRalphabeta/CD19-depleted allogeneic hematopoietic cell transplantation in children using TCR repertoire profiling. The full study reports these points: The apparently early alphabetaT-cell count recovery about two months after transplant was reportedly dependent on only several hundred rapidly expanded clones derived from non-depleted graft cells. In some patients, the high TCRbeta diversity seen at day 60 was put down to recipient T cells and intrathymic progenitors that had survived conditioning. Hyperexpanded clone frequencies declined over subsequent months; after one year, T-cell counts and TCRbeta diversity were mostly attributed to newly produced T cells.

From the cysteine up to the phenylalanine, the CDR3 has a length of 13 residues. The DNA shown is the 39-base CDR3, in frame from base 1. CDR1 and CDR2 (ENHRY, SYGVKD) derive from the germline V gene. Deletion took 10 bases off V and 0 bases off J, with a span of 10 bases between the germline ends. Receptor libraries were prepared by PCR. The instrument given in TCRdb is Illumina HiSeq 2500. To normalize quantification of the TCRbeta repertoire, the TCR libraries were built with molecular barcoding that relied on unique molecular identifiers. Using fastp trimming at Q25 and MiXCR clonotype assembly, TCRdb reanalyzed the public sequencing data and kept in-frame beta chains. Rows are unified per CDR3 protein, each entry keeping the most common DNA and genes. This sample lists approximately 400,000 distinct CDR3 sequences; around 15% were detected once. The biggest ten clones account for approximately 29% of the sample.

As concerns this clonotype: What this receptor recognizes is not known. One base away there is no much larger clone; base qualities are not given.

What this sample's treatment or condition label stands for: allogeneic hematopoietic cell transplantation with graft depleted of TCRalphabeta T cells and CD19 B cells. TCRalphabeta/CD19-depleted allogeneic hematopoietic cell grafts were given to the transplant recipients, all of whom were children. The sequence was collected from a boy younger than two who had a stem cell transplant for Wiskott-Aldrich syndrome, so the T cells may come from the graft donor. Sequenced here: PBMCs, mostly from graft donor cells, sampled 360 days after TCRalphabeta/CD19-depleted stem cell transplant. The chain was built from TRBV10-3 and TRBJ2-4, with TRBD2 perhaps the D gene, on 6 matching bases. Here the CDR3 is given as CATSGLAKNIQYF. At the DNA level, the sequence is TGTGCCACCAGCGGGCTAGCCAAAAACATTCAGTACTTC.